This T cell receptor beta chain came from a study of T cells in Graves' hyperthyroidism and ophthalmopathy. Study results and limitations: Most thyroid clonotypes with frequency above 0.001 were detected in blood.

This clonotype was seen more than once but under ten times. Its antigen is not identified. Using more than 7.5 ml of fresh peripheral blood, PBMCs were prepared. Using RNA transcripts as the source, TCR beta CDR3 regions were amplified. During a first-round RT-PCR of the TCR CDR3, the HTBI primer set was used. One entry per CDR3 protein results from TCRdb running MiXCR on the multiplex PCR reads. Counted here are about 420,000 distinct CDR3 sequences, more than 15% occurring once; the ten biggest clones make up 11% to 15%. Specimen: blood. This TCR was sampled from a woman under 30 with Graves' hyperthyroidism.

CDR3 DNA: TGTGCCAGCAGTTTAGGACAGGGGGTTAATCAGCCCCAGCATTTT. It specifies CASSLGQGVNQPQHF. The J gene is TRBJ1-5, the V gene TRBV27; 10 bases align to TRBD1. After removal of 2 bases from V and 4 bases from J, the junction contained 2 bases not matched to a gene. From germline, CDR1 is MNHEY and CDR2 SMNVEV (reference sequence). This CDR3 comprises 15 residues.